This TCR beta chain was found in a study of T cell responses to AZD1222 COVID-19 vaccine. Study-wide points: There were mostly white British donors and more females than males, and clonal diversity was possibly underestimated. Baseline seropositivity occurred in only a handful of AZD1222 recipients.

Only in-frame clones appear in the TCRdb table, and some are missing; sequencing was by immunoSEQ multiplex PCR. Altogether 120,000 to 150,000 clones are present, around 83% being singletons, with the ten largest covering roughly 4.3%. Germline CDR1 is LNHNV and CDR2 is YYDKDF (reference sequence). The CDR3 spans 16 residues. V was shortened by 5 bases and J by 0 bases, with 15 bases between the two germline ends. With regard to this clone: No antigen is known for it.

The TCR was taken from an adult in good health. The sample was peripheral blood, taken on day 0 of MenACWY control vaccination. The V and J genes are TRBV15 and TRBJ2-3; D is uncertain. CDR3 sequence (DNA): TGTGCCACCAGCCTCCCGACTTGGGGAAGCACAGATACGCAGTATTTT. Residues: CATSLPTWGSTDTQYF.